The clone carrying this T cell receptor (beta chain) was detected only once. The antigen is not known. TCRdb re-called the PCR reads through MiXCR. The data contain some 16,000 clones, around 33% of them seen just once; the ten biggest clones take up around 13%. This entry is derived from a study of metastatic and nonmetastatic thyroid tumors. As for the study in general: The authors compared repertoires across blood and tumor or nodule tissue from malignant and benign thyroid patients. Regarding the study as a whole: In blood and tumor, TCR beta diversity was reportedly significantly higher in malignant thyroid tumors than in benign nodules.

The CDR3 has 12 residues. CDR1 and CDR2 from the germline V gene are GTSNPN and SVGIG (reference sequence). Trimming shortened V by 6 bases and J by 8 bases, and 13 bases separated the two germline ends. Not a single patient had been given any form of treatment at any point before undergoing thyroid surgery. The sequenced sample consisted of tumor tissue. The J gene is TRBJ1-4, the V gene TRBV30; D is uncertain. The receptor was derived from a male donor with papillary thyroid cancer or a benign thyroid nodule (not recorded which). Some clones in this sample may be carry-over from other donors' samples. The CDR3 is CACITVEEKLFF. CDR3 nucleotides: TGTGCCTGCATTACGGTTGAAGAAAAACTGTTTTTT.